This T cell receptor beta chain was found in a study of T cells after somatic rescue of genetic block. Sequencing was performed with immunoSEQ multiplex PCR; in TCRdb, only in-frame clones are kept and a portion is missing. The sample records roughly 7,000 clones, about 81% being singletons. Unmatched junction bases numbered 9, after V lost 2 bases and J lost 1 base. The CDR3 totals 17 residues. Germline V gives CDR1 SGHNT, CDR2 YENEEA. This clonotype was obtained from a boy aged 10-17 years. The rearrangement links TRBV11-3 to TRBJ1-2; TRBD1 matches 8 bases. Sequenced sample: peripheral blood mononuclear cells (PBMCs). CDR3 sequence reads: CASSLQPKTGVNYGYTF. The CDR3 region has the DNA TGTGCCAGCAGCTTACAACCAAAGACAGGGGTTAACTATGGCTACACCTTC.